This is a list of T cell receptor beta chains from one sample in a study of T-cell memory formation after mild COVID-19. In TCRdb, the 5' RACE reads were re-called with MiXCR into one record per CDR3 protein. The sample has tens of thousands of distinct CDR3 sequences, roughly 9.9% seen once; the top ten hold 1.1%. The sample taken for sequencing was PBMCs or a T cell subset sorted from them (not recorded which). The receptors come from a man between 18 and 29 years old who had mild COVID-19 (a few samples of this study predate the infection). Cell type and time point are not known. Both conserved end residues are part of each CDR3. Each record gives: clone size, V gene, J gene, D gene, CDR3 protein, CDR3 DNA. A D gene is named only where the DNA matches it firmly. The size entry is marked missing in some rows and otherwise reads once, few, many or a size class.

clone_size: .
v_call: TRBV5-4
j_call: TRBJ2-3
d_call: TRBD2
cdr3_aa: CASSLVPSGGAGDTQYF
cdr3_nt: TGTGCCAGCAGCTTGGTCCCTAGCGGGGGGGCTGGGGATACGCAGTATTTT

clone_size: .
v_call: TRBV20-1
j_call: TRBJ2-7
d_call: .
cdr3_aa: CSAGGLAISEQYF
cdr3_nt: TGCAGTGCAGGGGGGCTAGCGATCTCCGAGCAGTACTTC

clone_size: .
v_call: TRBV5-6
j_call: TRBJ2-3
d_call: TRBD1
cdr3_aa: CASRRGQGATDTQYF
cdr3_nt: TGTGCCAGCAGACGTGGACAGGGCGCCACAGATACGCAGTATTTT

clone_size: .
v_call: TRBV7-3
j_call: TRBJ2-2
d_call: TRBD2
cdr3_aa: CASRGGDTGELFF
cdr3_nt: TGTGCCAGCAGGGGGGGGGACACCGGGGAGCTGTTTTTT

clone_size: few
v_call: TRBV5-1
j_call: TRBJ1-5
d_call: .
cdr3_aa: CASSFGSEGQPQHF
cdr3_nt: TGCGCCAGCAGCTTTGGCAGTGAAGGTCAGCCCCAGCATTTT

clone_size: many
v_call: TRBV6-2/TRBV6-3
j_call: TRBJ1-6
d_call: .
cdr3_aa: CASSYPRPGDPLHF
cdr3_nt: TGTGCCAGCAGTTACCCTCGGCCAGGGGATCCCCTCCACTTT

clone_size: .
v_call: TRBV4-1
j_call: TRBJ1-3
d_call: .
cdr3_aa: CASSQTATAGSGNTIYF
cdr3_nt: TGCGCCAGCAGCCAAACTGCCACGGCCGGCTCTGGAAACACCATATATTTT

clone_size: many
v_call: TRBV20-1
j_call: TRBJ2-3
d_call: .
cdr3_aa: CSARDPARDDTQYF
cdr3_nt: TGCAGTGCTAGAGATCCTGCCCGTGACGATACGCAGTATTTT

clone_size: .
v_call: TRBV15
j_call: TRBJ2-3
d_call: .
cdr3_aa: CATSRYTVDTQYF
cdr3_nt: TGTGCCACCAGCAGGTACACGGTGGATACGCAGTATTTT

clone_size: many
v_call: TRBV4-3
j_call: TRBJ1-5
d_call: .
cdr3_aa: CASSQDWGDNQPQHF
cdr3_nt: TGCGCCAGCAGCCAAGACTGGGGGGACAATCAGCCCCAGCATTTT

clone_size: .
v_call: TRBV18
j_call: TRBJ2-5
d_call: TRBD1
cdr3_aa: CASSLGQVQETQYF
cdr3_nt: TGTGCCAGCTCTCTCGGACAGGTACAAGAGACCCAGTACTTC

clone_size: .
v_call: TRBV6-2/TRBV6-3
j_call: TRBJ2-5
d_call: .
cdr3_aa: CASSHPGWAETQYF
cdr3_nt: TGTGCCAGCAGTCACCCCGGCTGGGCGGAGACCCAGTACTTC

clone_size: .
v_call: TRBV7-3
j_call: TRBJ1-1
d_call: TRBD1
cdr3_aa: CASSLTGQGATEAFF
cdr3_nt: TGTGCCAGCAGCTTAACGGGACAGGGGGCCACTGAAGCTTTCTTT

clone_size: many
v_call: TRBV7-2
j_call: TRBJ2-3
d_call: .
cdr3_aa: CASSWEADSTDTQYF
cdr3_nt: TGTGCCAGCAGCTGGGAAGCGGATAGCACAGATACGCAGTATTTT

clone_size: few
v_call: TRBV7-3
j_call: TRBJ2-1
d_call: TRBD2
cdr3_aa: CASSSTGTSGAGNEQFF
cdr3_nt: TGTGCCAGCAGCTCAACCGGGACTAGCGGGGCAGGCAATGAGCAGTTCTTC

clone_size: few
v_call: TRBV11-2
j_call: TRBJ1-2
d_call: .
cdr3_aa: CASSSSFRGPMRQNYGYTF
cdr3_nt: TGTGCCAGCAGCTCAAGCTTCCGGGGCCCGATGCGCCAAAACTATGGCTACACCTTC

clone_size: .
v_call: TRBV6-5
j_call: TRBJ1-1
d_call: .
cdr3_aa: CASRKRTEALF
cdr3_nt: TGTGCCAGCAGGAAAAGAACTGAAGCTTTATTT

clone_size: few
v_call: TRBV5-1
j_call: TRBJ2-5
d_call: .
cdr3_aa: CASSLYSVQETQYF
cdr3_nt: TGCGCCAGCAGCTTATACAGCGTTCAAGAGACCCAGTACTTC

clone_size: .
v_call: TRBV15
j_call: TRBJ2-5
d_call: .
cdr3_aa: CATSTRLEILQETQYF
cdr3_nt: TGTGCCACCAGCACCAGACTAGAAATTTTACAAGAGACCCAGTACTTC

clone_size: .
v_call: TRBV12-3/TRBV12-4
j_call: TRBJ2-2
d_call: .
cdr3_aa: CASSLSGVVTGELFF
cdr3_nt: TGTGCCAGCAGTTTATCAGGGGTTGTAACCGGGGAGCTGTTTTTT